A single sample gave rise to the 7 T cell receptor beta chains below, sequenced in a study of cytomegalovirus exposure and HLA in healthy donors. Clones were sequenced by immunoSEQ multiplex PCR, and TCRdb holds only the in-frame ones, with some missing. The sample holds under 130,000 clones, 86% seen once. Sequencing input: PBMCs. These receptors came from a woman aged 18-29 years in good health and CMV-seropositive.

J is TRBJ2-3 and V is TRBV28, with 10 nucleotides matching TRBD2. V shed 5 bases and J 5 bases; nucleotides not matched to a gene: 7. CDR3 length: 15 residues. The germline gives CDR1 MDHEN, CDR2 SYDVKM. DNA for the CDR3: TGTGCCAGCAGTACACTAGCGGGACTTGGAGATACGCAGTATTTT. This translates into CASSTLAGLGDTQYF.

The chain combines TRBV2 with TRBJ2-3; D call uncertain. The CDR3 consists of 15 residues. The germline V gene has CDR1 SNHLY and CDR2 FYNNEI. Trimming left V 6 bases short and J 13 bases short, with 26 bases between. Here the CDR3 reads CASSDPSEIADLEYF. The DNA for the CDR3 is TGTGCCAGCAGCGATCCCTCGGAAATAGCCGACCTGGAGTATTTT. Full variable domain (rest looked up from reference TRBV2 and TRBJ2-3): EPEVTQTPSHQVTQMGQEVILRCVPISNHLYFYWYRQILGQKVEFLVSFYNNEISEKSEIFDDQFSVERPDGSNFTLKIRSTKLEDSAMYFCASSDPSEIADLEYFGPGTRLTVL.

J is TRBJ2-6 and V is TRBV6-4, with unresolved D. Per the germline V gene, CDR1 is MRHNA and CDR2 is SNTAGT. The CDR3 contains 14 residues. V lost 2 bases to trimming and J lost 2 bases, with 4 bases between them. In nucleotides, the CDR3 is TGTGCCAGCAGTGACCTACCTGGGGCCAACGTCCTGACTTTC. This gives the protein CASSDLPGANVLTF.

The chain recombines TRBV15 with TRBJ2-3; 14 positions match TRBD2. Trimming cost V 2 bases and J 0 bases; bases outside gene matches: 7. CDR1 is LNHNV, CDR2 YYDKDF, per germline (reference sequence). This CDR3 is 19 amino acids long. This CDR3 is CATSRRLAGGIASTDTQYF. In DNA, the CDR3 is TGTGCCACCAGCAGAAGACTAGCGGGGGGGATCGCTAGCACAGATACGCAGTATTTT.

This clone turned up a few times. The chain's CDR3 is CASSHRGDYGYTF. The CDR3 DNA is TGTGCCAGCAGTCACAGGGGTGACTATGGCTACACCTTC. The rearrangement uses TRBV27 and TRBJ1-2; 7 nucleotides line up with TRBD1. The CDR3 loop spans 13 amino acids. J was trimmed by 3 bases and V by 5 bases; bases with no gene match: 3. CDR1 is MNHEY, CDR2 SMNVEV, per germline (reference sequence).

V usage is TRBV7-3 and J usage is TRBJ2-3; 8 bases are a match to TRBD2. CDR3 size: 16 residues. Germline V gene data show CDR1 as SGHTA and CDR2 as FQGTGA. Germline trimming cut 5 bases from V and 1 base from J; bases unmatched to any gene: 8. The CDR3 region is CASSPERERGTDTQYF. In DNA, the CDR3 is TGTGCCAGCAGCCCTGAGCGGGAGCGTGGCACAGATACGCAGTATTTT. Full variable domain (remainder filled in from reference TRBV7-3 and TRBJ2-3): GAGVSQTPSNKVTEKGKYVELRCDPISGHTALYWYRQSLGQGPEFLIYFQGTGAADDSGLPNDRFFAVRPEGSVSTLKIQRTERGDSAVYLCASSPERERGTDTQYFGPGTRLTVL.

This clone was observed once. This rearrangement joins TRBV7-9 to TRBJ2-7; 8 positions agree with TRBD1. The CDR3 is 15 amino acids. The germline V gene has CDR1 SEHNR and CDR2 FQNEAQ (reference sequence). V trimming: 4 bases; J trimming: 1 base; junction bases outside the gene matches: 6. The CDR3: CASSSGQGKSYEQYF. The CDR3 DNA reads as TGTGCCAGCAGCTCTGGACAGGGTAAGTCCTACGAGCAGTACTTC.